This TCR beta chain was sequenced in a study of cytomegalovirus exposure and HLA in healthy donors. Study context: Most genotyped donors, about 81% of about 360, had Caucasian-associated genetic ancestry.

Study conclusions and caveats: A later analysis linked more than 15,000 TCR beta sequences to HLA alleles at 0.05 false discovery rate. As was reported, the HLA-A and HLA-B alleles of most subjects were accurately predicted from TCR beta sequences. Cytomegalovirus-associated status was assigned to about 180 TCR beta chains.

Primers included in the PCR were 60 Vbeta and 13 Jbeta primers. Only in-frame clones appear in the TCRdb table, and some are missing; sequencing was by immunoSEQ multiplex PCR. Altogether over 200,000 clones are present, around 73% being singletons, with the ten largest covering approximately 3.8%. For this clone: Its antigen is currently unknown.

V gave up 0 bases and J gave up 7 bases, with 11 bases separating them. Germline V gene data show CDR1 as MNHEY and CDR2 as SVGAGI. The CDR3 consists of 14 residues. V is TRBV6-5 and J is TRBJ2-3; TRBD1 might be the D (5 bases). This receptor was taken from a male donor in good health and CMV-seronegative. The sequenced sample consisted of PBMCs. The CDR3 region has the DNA TGTGCCAGCAGTTACTCGATCAGGGTCTATACGCAGTATTTT. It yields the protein CASSYSIRVYTQYF.